The 10 T cell receptor beta chains below come from one sample, sequenced in a study of blood T cell repertoires in COVID-19 (dated by TCRdb to 2018 to 2020). The method behind the library was the immunoSEQ multiplex PCR assay. The immuneACCESS repertoire file appears here via TCRdb, limited to in-frame rearrangements. These files lack a portion of the clones; in checked studies, under half of the deficit traces to unresolved V genes, and the cause of the others is not known. Counted in this sample were about 110,000 clones; 80% of them appeared once. Roughly 4% of the sample comes from the top ten. Sequencing input: peripheral blood. The receptors stem from a human donor in a cohort sampled during active or convalescent COVID-19.

CDR3 DNA: TGTGCCAGCAGTGAAACAGGGGGTAGGGGAAACACCATATATTTT. Amino acid sequence: CASSETGGRGNTIYF. The J gene is TRBJ1-3, the V gene TRBV25-1; 8 nucleotides match TRBD1. The junction had 4 bases not matched to a gene; V was cut back by 2 bases and J by 4 bases. The CDR3 covers 15 residues. Germline CDR1 reads MGHDK; CDR2 reads SYGVNS.

The chain employs TRBV19 and TRBJ1-2, with 7 bases fitting TRBD1. The CDR3 is 14 amino acids. The germline CDR1 and CDR2 sequences are LNHDA and SQIVND (reference sequence). J lost 4 bases, V lost 6 bases, and 8 bases had no gene match. CDR3 coding DNA: TGTGCCAGTAGCCCCAGGGGGGCGAGCTATGGCTACACCTTC. Translated, it gives CASSPRGASYGYTF.

This rearrangement joins TRBV7-9 to TRBJ2-5, with D maybe TRBD1 (5 bases). Trimming stripped 1 base from V and 0 bases from J, with 9 bases between. This CDR3 comprises 15 residues. Germline V CDR1 and CDR2: SEHNR, FQNEAQ (reference sequence). The chain's CDR3 is CASSLGTINQETQYF. The CDR3 nucleotides read TGTGCCAGCAGCTTAGGGACAATTAACCAAGAGACCCAGTACTTC.

The gene calls are TRBV11-2 and TRBJ1-3; 9 bases fit TRBD1. Per germline, CDR1 SGHAT and CDR2 FQNNGV. J lost 4 bases, V lost 5 bases, and 15 bases had no gene match. The CDR3 runs 18 residues. In DNA, the CDR3 is TGTGCCAGCAGCACAAAATCGGGACAGGGTGCTTCAGGAAACACCATATATTTT. This translates into CASSTKSGQGASGNTIYF.

The V and J genes are TRBV5-1 and TRBJ2-5; TRBD1 matches 8 bases. Germline-derived CDR1 and CDR2 are SGHRS and YFSETQ. The CDR3 loop spans 16 amino acids. Trimming cost V 0 bases and J 4 bases; bases outside gene matches: 8. This CDR3 reads CASSLGNRGVVETQYF. In DNA form, the CDR3 reads TGCGCCAGCAGCTTGGGCAACAGGGGGGTCGTAGAGACCCAGTACTTC.

The chain has TRBV14 and TRBJ2-1; D is possibly TRBD2 (5 bases). There are 13 residues in the CDR3. The V gene's germline CDR1 is SGHDN and CDR2 FVKESK. V was clipped by 1 base and J by 10 bases, with 11 bases between them. The DNA of the CDR3 is TGTGCCAGCAGCCAAGTTTCCGGGAACGAGCAGTTCTTC. Its protein product is CASSQVSGNEQFF.

The chain links TRBV28 to TRBJ2-3, with a tentative D call TRBD2 (5 bases). The CDR3 loop spans 15 amino acids. Germline V gene sequence: CDR1 MDHEN, CDR2 SYDVKM. Between the trimmed V and J ends, which lost 7 bases and 4 bases, there was a span of 18 bases. CDR3 residues: CASTLDSPLADTQYF. The DNA of the CDR3 is TGTGCCAGCACCCTGGACTCCCCGCTCGCAGATACGCAGTATTTT.

The chain employs TRBV2 and TRBJ2-2; tentatively, D is TRBD1 (5 bases). This CDR3 is built from 14 residues. Trimming stripped 6 bases from V and 5 bases from J, with 13 bases between. CDR1 is SNHLY and CDR2 is FYNNEI in the germline V gene. CDR3 residues: CASRGIAGTGELFF. For the CDR3, the DNA is TGTGCCAGCAGGGGCATCGCAGGGACCGGGGAGCTGTTTTTT.

The chain employs TRBV28 and TRBJ1-4; D may be TRBD1 (5 bases). CDR3 length: 14 amino acids. Germline V gives CDR1 MDHEN, CDR2 SYDVKM. The germline V and J ends were trimmed by 6 bases and 5 bases, with 13 bases remaining between them. The CDR3 spells CASSPGPQNEKLFF. CDR3 DNA: TGTGCCAGCAGCCCAGGGCCCCAAAATGAAAAACTGTTTTTT.

This rearrangement joins TRBV7-9 to TRBJ2-7, with TRBD1 as a possible D gene (6 bases). The CDR3 extends over 15 amino acids. The germline V and J ends were trimmed by 6 bases and 0 bases, with 15 bases remaining between them. CDR1 is SEHNR, CDR2 FQNEAQ, per germline (reference sequence). The CDR3 bases are TGTGCCAGCAGTTCCGGACAGCGCAACTCCTACGAGCAGTACTTC. It translates to CASSSGQRNSYEQYF.